This entry is about one T cell receptor beta chain. This sample was included in a study of immune evolution from preneoplasia to lung adenocarcinoma. The table came from immunoSEQ multiplex PCR; TCRdb's copy has only in-frame clones and leaves some out. The sample contains roughly 28,000 clones, roughly 70% of which appear only once. V was shortened by 8 bases and J by 2 bases, with 13 bases between the two germline ends. CDR3 size: 12 residues. Germline CDR1 reads SQVTM; CDR2 reads ANQGSEA. The genes are TRBV29-1 and TRBJ2-7; D not resolved. The sequence came from a person in their sixties or seventies with invasive lung adenocarcinoma. Some clones in this sample may be carry-over from other donors' samples. Sequencing used FFPE invasive lung adenocarcinoma tissue. The CDR3 is CSTAQQTYEQYF. CDR3 bases: TGCAGCACTGCACAGCAAACCTACGAGCAGTACTTC.